A single sample is the source of the 6 T cell receptor beta chains below, sequenced in a study of glioma-infiltrating T cells after dendritic cell vaccination (dated by TCRdb to 2015 to 2016). The time point label, read with the paper, signifies: after dendritic cell vaccination, including at tumor progression/relapse. The library was built by means of the immunoSEQ multiplex PCR assay. TCRdb stores this immuneACCESS table with in-frame sequences only. Part of the clones is absent; in the studies checked, under half of the shortfall reflects unresolved V genes, and no reason is known for the rest. This sample has under 75,000 clones in its table, and under 90% of those were observed once. The top ten clonotypes cover around 8.3% of the sample. The input for sequencing was blood, taken after dendritic cell vaccination. These receptors originate from a human donor with glioblastoma.

The rearrangement joins TRBV2 to TRBJ2-5, with no clear D. Germline loops: CDR1 SNHLY, CDR2 FYNNEI. The V and J ends lost 3 bases and 11 bases respectively, with 13 bases between them. CDR3 length: 12 residues. CDR3 amino acids: CASSDGVPEQYF. The CDR3 coding sequence is TGTGCCAGCAGTGATGGAGTGCCTGAGCAGTACTTC.

This clone has just a few counts. The gene calls are TRBV2 and TRBJ2-7; TRBD1 might be the D (6 bases). The CDR3 length is 13 residues. V was cut by 5 bases and J by 3 bases, with 11 bases left in between. Per the germline V gene, CDR1 is SNHLY and CDR2 is FYNNEI. CDR3 sequence (DNA): TGTGCCAGCAGTCCCCGGGACAACTACGAGCAGTACTTC. Protein sequence: CASSPRDNYEQYF.

The chain is built from TRBV10-3 and TRBJ2-2; perhaps TRBD2 as D (6 bases). The CDR3 is made up of 14 amino acids. Germline V lookup: CDR1 ENHRY, CDR2 SYGVKD. The V end was cut by 3 bases, the J end by 5 bases, with 10 bases between. In nucleotides, the CDR3 is TGTGCCATCAGTGATACGGAGGGAACCGGGGAGCTGTTTTTT. It yields the protein CAISDTEGTGELFF.

The V and J genes are TRBV28 and TRBJ1-1; D is unclear. V was cut by 2 bases and J by 5 bases, with 6 bases left in between. CDR1 MDHEN and CDR2 SYDVKM come from the germline V gene. This CDR3 contains 12 residues. The DNA of the CDR3 is TGTGCCAGCAGTTTAATCCGGACTGAAGCTTTCTTT. Its protein product is CASSLIRTEAFF.

V is TRBV10-3 and J is TRBJ1-1, with D possibly matching TRBD1 (5 bases). The CDR3 covers 12 residues. V dropped 1 base and J dropped 8 bases, with 8 bases sitting between them. CDR1 and CDR2 from the germline V gene are ENHRY and SYGVKD. The CDR3: CAISEFRVEAFF. The CDR3 bases are TGTGCCATCAGTGAGTTCAGGGTGGAAGCTTTCTTT.

The chain recombines TRBV11-2 with TRBJ1-2; D is possibly TRBD1 (5 bases). CDR3 size: 15 residues. V lost 0 bases and J lost 4, with 12 bases in between. Germline-derived CDR1 and CDR2 are SGHAT and FQNNGV. Here the CDR3 DNA reads TGTGCCAGCAGCTTAGATCGAAAGGGGTTCTATGGCTACACCTTC. Residues: CASSLDRKGFYGYTF.